A selection of T cell receptor beta chains follows, all from one sample in a study of OX40 agonist ivuxolimab in advanced cancers. Using immunoSEQ multiplex PCR, the repertoire was profiled, and TCRdb retains in-frame clones only, with some absent. The profile shows under 65,000 clones, around 90% of them singletons. This specimen was CD4+ or CD8+ T cells sorted from blood, taken in a trial of the OX40 agonist ivuxolimab. The receptors were sampled from an adult with an advanced solid tumor such as melanoma, head and neck, liver or kidney cancer. Both conserved end residues are part of each CDR3. Fields, in order: clone size, V gene, D gene, J gene, CDR3 DNA, CDR3 protein. D genes are given only for firm matches. Not every row has a clone size; where given, it reads once, few, many or a size class.

size: .; V: TRBV9; D: TRBD1; J: TRBJ1-4; DNA: TGTGCCAGCAGCATCCGGGACAGCGAAGGAAAACTGTTTTTT; CDR3: CASSIRDSEGKLFF
size: .; V: TRBV10-3; D: TRBD2; J: TRBJ2-1; DNA: TGTGCCATCACCTCGGGACTAGCGAGCTACAATGAGCAGTTCTTC; CDR3: CAITSGLASYNEQFF
size: .; V: TRBV6-4; D: .; J: TRBJ1-5; DNA: TGTGCCAGCAGTTCCAGGGCTGGTCTGCCCCAGCATTTT; CDR3: CASSSRAGLPQHF
size: .; V: TRBV25-1; D: .; J: TRBJ2-1; DNA: TGTGCCAGCAGTGAATACGGGGGAGGTTCGTACAATGAGCAGTTCTTC; CDR3: CASSEYGGGSYNEQFF
size: .; V: TRBV5-5; D: .; J: TRBJ1-5; DNA: TGTGCCAGCAGTCTACGGTGGCAGGGTAGCAATCAGCCCCAGCATTTT; CDR3: CASSLRWQGSNQPQHF
size: .; V: TRBV27; D: TRBD2; J: TRBJ2-2; DNA: TGTGCCAGCAGTCCACCCGGGACTAGCAGATATGGGGAGCTGTTTTTT; CDR3: CASSPPGTSRYGELFF
size: .; V: TRBV5-1; D: TRBD1; J: TRBJ2-1; DNA: TGCGCCAGCAGCTTCCCCATACAGGGGGTGGAATCCTACAATGAGCAGTTCTTC; CDR3: CASSFPIQGVESYNEQFF
size: .; V: TRBV19; D: TRBD2; J: TRBJ2-7; DNA: TGTGCCAGTAGTGGGACTAGCGGGGGCTCCTACGAGCAGTACTTC; CDR3: CASSGTSGGSYEQYF
size: .; V: TRBV5-1; D: .; J: TRBJ2-7; DNA: TGCGCCAGCAGCTTGGACGGAGATAAGGAGCAGTACTTC; CDR3: CASSLDGDKEQYF
size: few; V: TRBV4-3; D: TRBD2; J: TRBJ2-1; DNA: TGCGCCAGCAGCCAACTCCCGTCAGCGGGACTAGGTCCCTACAATGAGCAGTTCTTC; CDR3: CASSQLPSAGLGPYNEQFF
size: once; V: TRBV18; D: TRBD2; J: TRBJ2-5; DNA: TGTGCCAGCTCACCATTGGCCGGGACTAGCGGGAGGGCCCTCCAAGAGACCCAGTACTTC; CDR3: CASSPLAGTSGRALQETQYF
size: once; V: TRBV10-3; D: .; J: TRBJ1-1; DNA: TGTGGGGGGGTCGTGAACACTGAAGCTTTCTTT; CDR3: CGGVVNTEAFF
size: few; V: TRBV27; D: .; J: TRBJ1-3; DNA: TGTGCCAGCAGTAGCGGGACGGCGCCTGGAAACACCATATATTTT; CDR3: CASSSGTAPGNTIYF
size: .; V: TRBV7-9; D: TRBD2; J: TRBJ2-3; DNA: TGTGCCAGCAGCACAGCGGGAGCTGCAGATACGCAGTATTTT; CDR3: CASSTAGAADTQYF
size: .; V: TRBV19; D: TRBD1; J: TRBJ2-2; DNA: TGTGCCAGTAGTACTGCTCGGACAGGGGGGACCGGGGAGCTGTTTTTT; CDR3: CASSTARTGGTGELFF
size: .; V: TRBV5-8; D: TRBD2; J: TRBJ2-5; DNA: TGTGCCAGCAGCTTAAGCGGGAGGGCCTGGGAGACCCAGTACTTC; CDR3: CASSLSGRAWETQYF
size: .; V: TRBV20-1; D: .; J: TRBJ1-2; DNA: TGCAGTGCTAGTAAGACGAATGGCTACACCTTC; CDR3: CSASKTNGYTF
size: .; V: TRBV5-5; D: TRBD2; J: TRBJ2-1; DNA: TGTGCCAGCAGCTGGGAGGGCAGCTCCTACAATGAGCAGTTCTTC; CDR3: CASSWEGSSYNEQFF
size: .; V: TRBV11-3; D: TRBD2; J: TRBJ2-1; DNA: TGTGCCAGCAGCTTAGTTAGCGGGAGGAGCGGTGAGCAGTTCTTC; CDR3: CASSLVSGRSGEQFF
size: .; V: TRBV19; D: .; J: TRBJ1-1; DNA: TGTGCCAGTAGTAAAAAACAGGGACGGGGGAACACTGAAGCTTTCTTT; CDR3: CASSKKQGRGNTEAFF
size: .; V: TRBV5-6; D: TRBD1; J: TRBJ1-1; DNA: TGTGCCAGCAGCTTCCAGGGGGCGGACACTGAAGCTTTCTTT; CDR3: CASSFQGADTEAFF
size: .; V: TRBV4-1; D: TRBD2; J: TRBJ2-3; DNA: TGCGCCAGCAGCCTTTGGACTAGCGGTACAGATACGCAGTATTTT; CDR3: CASSLWTSGTDTQYF
size: .; V: TRBV7-2; D: TRBD2; J: TRBJ2-2; DNA: TGTGCCAGCAGGAGCGGGAGGGCCGGGGAGCTGTTTTTT; CDR3: CASRSGRAGELFF
size: .; V: TRBV5-1; D: TRBD2; J: TRBJ2-3; DNA: TGCGCCAGCAGCTCGGGGGGGACAAGCACAGATACGCAGTATTTT; CDR3: CASSSGGTSTDTQYF
size: .; V: TRBV5-4; D: .; J: TRBJ1-2; DNA: TGTGCCAGCAGCTTGGCCGTGGCGCCTGGCTACACCTTC; CDR3: CASSLAVAPGYTF
size: .; V: TRBV5-4; D: .; J: TRBJ2-5; DNA: TGTGCCAGCAGCTTTTTTGGGGGAGAGACCCAGTACTTC; CDR3: CASSFFGGETQYF
size: .; V: TRBV19; D: TRBD2; J: TRBJ2-7; DNA: TGTGCCAGTTCATTAGCGGGAGGGCCCTACGAGCAGTACTTC; CDR3: CASSLAGGPYEQYF
size: .; V: TRBV10-2; D: .; J: TRBJ2-7; DNA: TGCGCCAGCAGTGAGCTGGCAAGGAGAGAGCAGTACTTC; CDR3: CASSELARREQYF